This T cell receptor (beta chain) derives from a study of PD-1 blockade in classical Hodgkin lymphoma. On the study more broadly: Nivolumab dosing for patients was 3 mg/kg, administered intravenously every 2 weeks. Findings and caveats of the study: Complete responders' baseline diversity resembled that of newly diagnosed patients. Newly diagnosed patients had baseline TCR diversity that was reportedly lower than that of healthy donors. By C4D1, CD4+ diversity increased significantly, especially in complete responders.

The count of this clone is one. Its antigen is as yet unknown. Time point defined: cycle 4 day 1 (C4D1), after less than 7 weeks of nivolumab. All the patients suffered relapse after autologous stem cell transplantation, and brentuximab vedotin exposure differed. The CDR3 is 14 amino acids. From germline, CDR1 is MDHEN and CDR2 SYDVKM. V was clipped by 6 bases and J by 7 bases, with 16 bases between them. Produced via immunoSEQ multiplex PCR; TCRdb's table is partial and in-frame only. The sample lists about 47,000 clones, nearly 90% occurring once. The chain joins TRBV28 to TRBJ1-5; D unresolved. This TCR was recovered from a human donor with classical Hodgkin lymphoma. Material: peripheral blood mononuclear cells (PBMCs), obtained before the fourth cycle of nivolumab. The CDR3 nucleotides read TGTGCCAGCAGCCTAAATAGAGGACTCCAGCCCCAGCATTTT. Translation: CASSLNRGLQPQHF.